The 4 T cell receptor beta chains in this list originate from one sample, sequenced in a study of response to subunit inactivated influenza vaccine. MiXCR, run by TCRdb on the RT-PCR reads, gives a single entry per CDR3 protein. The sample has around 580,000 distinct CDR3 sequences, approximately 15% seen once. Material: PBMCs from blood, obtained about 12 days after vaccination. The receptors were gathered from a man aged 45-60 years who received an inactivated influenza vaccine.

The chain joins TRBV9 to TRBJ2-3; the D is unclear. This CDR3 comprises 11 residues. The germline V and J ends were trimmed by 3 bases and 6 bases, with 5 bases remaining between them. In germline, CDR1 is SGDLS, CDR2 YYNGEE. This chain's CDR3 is CASSGMDTQYF. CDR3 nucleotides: TGTGCCAGCAGCGGGATGGATACGCAGTATTTT.

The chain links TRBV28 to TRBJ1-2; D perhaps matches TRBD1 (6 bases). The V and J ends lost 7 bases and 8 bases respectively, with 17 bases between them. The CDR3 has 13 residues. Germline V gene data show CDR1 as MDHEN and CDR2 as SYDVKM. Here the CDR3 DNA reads TGTGCCAGCACCTCACAGGGAGGTGAGGGCTACACCTTC. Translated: CASTSQGGEGYTF.

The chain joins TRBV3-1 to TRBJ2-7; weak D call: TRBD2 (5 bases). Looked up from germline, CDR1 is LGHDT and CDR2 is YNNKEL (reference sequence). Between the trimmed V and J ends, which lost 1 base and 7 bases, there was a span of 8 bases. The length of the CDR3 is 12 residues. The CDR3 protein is CASSQASGEQYF. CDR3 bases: TGTGCCAGCAGCCAAGCGTCGGGGGAGCAGTACTTC.

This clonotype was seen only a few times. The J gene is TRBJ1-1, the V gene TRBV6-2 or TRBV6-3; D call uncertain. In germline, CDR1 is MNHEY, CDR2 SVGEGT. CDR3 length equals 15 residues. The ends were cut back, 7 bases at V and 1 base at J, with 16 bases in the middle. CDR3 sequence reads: CASTPWSARNTEAFF. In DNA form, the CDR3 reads TGTGCCAGCACTCCATGGTCTGCAAGGAACACTGAAGCTTTCTTT.